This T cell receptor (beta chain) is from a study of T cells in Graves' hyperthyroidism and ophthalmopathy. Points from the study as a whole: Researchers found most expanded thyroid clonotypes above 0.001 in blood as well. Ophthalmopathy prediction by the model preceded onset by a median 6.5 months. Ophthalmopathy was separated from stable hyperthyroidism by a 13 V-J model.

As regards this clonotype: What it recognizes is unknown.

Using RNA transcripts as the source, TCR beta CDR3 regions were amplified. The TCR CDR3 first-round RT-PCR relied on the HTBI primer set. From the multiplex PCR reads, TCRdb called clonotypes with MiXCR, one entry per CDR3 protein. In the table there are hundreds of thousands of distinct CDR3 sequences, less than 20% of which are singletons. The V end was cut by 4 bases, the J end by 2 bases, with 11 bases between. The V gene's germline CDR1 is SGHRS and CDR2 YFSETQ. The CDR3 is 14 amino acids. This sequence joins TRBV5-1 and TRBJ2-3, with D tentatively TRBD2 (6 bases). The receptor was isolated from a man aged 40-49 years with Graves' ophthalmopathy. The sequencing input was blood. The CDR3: CASSRGILTDTQYF. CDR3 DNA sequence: TGCGCCAGCAGCCGGGGGATCCTCACAGATACGCAGTATTTT. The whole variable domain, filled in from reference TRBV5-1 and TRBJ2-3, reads KAGVTQTPRYLIKTRGQQVTLSCSPISGHRSVSWYQQTPGQGLQFLFEYFSETQRNKGNFPGRFSGRQFSNSRSEMNVSTLELGDSALYLCASSRGILTDTQYFGPGTRLTVL.